These 30 T cell receptor beta chains were sequenced from one sample in a study of regulatory T cells in long-lasting Graves disease. Noted time point: newly diagnosed GD, antithyroid drugs for less than 3 months. Generation of the TCR library employed RNA extracted from PBMCs. Libraries of TCR beta came from iRepertoire HTBI primers plus Arm-PCR of CDR3 regions. TCRdb analysed the multiplex PCR reads with MiXCR anew, one entry per CDR3 protein. The sample consists of 500,000 or so distinct CDR3 sequences, about 15% of them appearing once. These data were likewise used in another study, on T cells in Graves' hyperthyroidism and ophthalmopathy.

The sequencing here drew on peripheral blood mononuclear cells (PBMCs), taken at new diagnosis, from a patient treated with antithyroid drugs. The source of these receptors is a woman aged 40 to 65 with Graves disease.

This clonotype was counted many times. This chain uses TRBV30 with TRBJ1-1, with D possibly TRBD1 on 6 matching bases. CDR3 size: 12 residues. Germline CDR1 is GTSNPN and CDR2 is SVGIG (reference sequence). V lost 2 bases, J lost 4 bases, and 8 bases lay in between. CDR3 in amino acids: CAWSNRVTEAFF. CDR3 sequence (DNA): TGTGCCTGGAGTAACAGGGTCACTGAAGCTTTCTTT. Looking up the rest from reference TRBV30 and TRBJ1-1 gives the full variable domain: SQTIHQWPATLVQPVGSPLSLECTVEGTSNPNLYWYRQAAGRGLQLLFYSVGIGQISSEVPQNLSASRPQDRQFILSSKKLLLSDSGFYLCAWSNRVTEAFFGQGTRLTVV.

V gene TRBV11-2 combines with J gene TRBJ2-2; the match to TRBD1 covers 8 bases. In germline, CDR1 is SGHAT, CDR2 FQNNGV. This CDR3 has 16 residues. V dropped 1 base and J dropped 4; count of bases not matched to a gene: 5. The chain's CDR3 is CASSLADREITGELFF. The CDR3 DNA follows: TGTGCCAGCAGCTTAGCGGACAGGGAAATCACCGGGGAGCTGTTTTTT.

This clonotype turned up a few times. The V call is TRBV9, the J call TRBJ1-3, with 9 nucleotides matching TRBD1. The CDR3 sequence is 16 residues long. The V and J ends lost 0 bases and 2 bases, in that order; junction bases with no gene match: 3. From germline, CDR1 is SGDLS and CDR2 YYNGEE. The CDR3 sequence is CASSVDTGGTGNTIYF. CDR3 coding DNA: TGTGCCAGCAGCGTAGATACAGGGGGCACTGGAAACACCATATATTTT. Full variable domain (remainder filled in from reference TRBV9 and TRBJ1-3): DSGVTQTPKHLITATGQRVTLRCSPRSGDLSVYWYQQSLDQGLQFLIQYYNGEERAKGNILERFSAQQFPDLHSELNLSSLELGDSALYFCASSVDTGGTGNTIYFGEGSWLTVV.

The chain has TRBV29-1 and TRBJ2-7, with unresolved D. V lost 3 bases and J lost 3, with 6 bases in between. Germline V gene lookup returns CDR1 SQVTM and CDR2 ANQGSEA. The CDR3 sequence is 11 residues long. The CDR3 sequence: CSVDGRYEQYF. Here the CDR3 DNA reads TGCAGCGTTGACGGGCGCTACGAGCAGTACTTC.

A remark on this clonotype: This may stem from a read error, because a much larger clone lies one nucleotide away. This chain joins TRBV30 and TRBJ2-3; D gene uncertain. The CDR3 has 13 residues. The germline V gene has CDR1 GTSNPN and CDR2 SVGIG (reference sequence). The CDR3 loop reads CPWSVRWASTQYF. CDR3 DNA: TGTCCCTGGAGTGTCAGATGGGCCTCTACGCAGTATTTT.

Ten or more counts support this clonotype. V gene TRBV12-5 combines with J gene TRBJ1-2; unclear D gene. The germline gives CDR1 LGHNT, CDR2 FRNRAP. CDR3 size: 15 residues. The V gene lost 5 bases and the J gene lost 2 bases, with 15 bases spanning the gap. CDR3 region: CASGPDWVQNYGYTF. The CDR3 coding sequence is TGTGCTAGTGGTCCGGATTGGGTACAAAACTATGGCTACACCTTC.

The sample holds a few counts of this clonotype. The chain has TRBV6-2 or TRBV6-3 and TRBJ1-1; D may be TRBD1 (6 bases). Trimming removed 4 bases at V and 5 bases at J, with 8 bases between. Germline-derived CDR1 and CDR2 are MNHEY and SVGEGT. This CDR3 spans 12 amino acids. This chain's CDR3 is CASSWTDTEAFF. The DNA of the CDR3 is TGTGCCAGCAGTTGGACAGATACTGAAGCTTTCTTT.

The sample holds a few counts of this clonotype. The chain has TRBV6-2 or TRBV6-3 and TRBJ1-3, with a possible D match to TRBD1 (6 bases). CDR3 length: 17 residues. Germline V CDR1 and CDR2: MNHEY, SVGEGT. Trimming took 6 bases from V and 0 from J, leaving 18 bases between them. The CDR3 reads CASRDRTDVHSGNTIYF. In DNA, the CDR3 is TGTGCCAGCAGGGATAGGACAGACGTCCACTCTGGAAACACCATATATTTT.

In this sample, this clonotype turned up many times. V and J are TRBV7-2 and TRBJ2-3, with a possible D match to TRBD2 (6 bases). This CDR3 is built from 15 residues. Trimming removed 5 bases at V and 4 bases at J, with 16 bases between. Germline lookup yields CDR1 SGHTA and CDR2 FQGNSA. The chain's CDR3 is CASSLTSTVADTQYF. DNA of the CDR3: TGTGCCAGCAGCCTGACTAGTACTGTCGCAGATACGCAGTATTTT.

Many counts were recorded for this clonotype. This chain links TRBV7-3 with TRBJ2-1; D may be TRBD1 (6 bases). The CDR3 spans 13 residues. The V end lost 5 bases, the J end lost 8 bases, and 13 bases lay between the germline ends. CDR1 SGHTA and CDR2 FQGTGA come from the germline V gene. The DNA for the CDR3 is TGTGCCAGCAGCCTCAGGGGCCAGGATGAGCAGTTCTTC. Encoded protein: CASSLRGQDEQFF.

The chain combines TRBV20-1 with TRBJ2-7; D not certain. CDR1 and CDR2 (germline): DFQATT, SNEGSKA (reference sequence). V was shortened by 3 bases and J by 1 base, with 10 bases between the two germline ends. The CDR3 loop spans 13 amino acids. The CDR3 DNA sequence: TGCAGTGCTAGTCGCCCTTCTTCCTACGAGCAGTACTTC. It codes for CSASRPSSYEQYF.

This clonotype was detected ten times or more. The chain recombines TRBV30 with TRBJ1-5; D possibly corresponds to TRBD1 (5 bases). This CDR3 has 14 amino acids. The V end was cut by 8 bases, the J end by 7 bases, with 21 bases between. Germline CDR1 reads GTSNPN; CDR2 reads SVGIG (reference sequence). The CDR3 nucleotides are TGTGCCGCGAGTAATGGGGCGCTGTCCCAGCCCCAGCATTTT. It is translated as CAASNGALSQPQHF.

This clonotype appeared a few times. The chain has TRBV11-1 and TRBJ1-1; the D gene is possibly TRBD1 (6 bases). Germline CDR1 and CDR2: SGHAT and FQDESV (reference sequence). V lost 1 base, J lost 0 bases, and 9 bases lay in between. The CDR3 totals 15 residues. The CDR3: CASSLEAGVNTEAFF. The CDR3 DNA reads as TGTGCCAGCAGCTTAGAGGCAGGGGTGAACACTGAAGCTTTCTTT.

This clonotype was counted between two and nine times. V is TRBV11-2 and J is TRBJ2-3; 10 bases align to TRBD2. The CDR3 covers 17 residues. V trimming: 2 bases; J trimming: 6 bases; junction bases outside the gene matches: 11. From germline, CDR1 is SGHAT and CDR2 FQNNGV. The CDR3 nucleotides read TGTGCCAGCAGCTTACTCAAGAGCGGGGGGGCTAGGGATACGCAGTATTTT. Its translation: CASSLLKSGGARDTQYF.

On this clonotype: Possible read error: a much larger clone is one base away. V and J are TRBV19 and TRBJ1-5, with D unresolved. There are 16 residues in the CDR3. Per germline, CDR1 LNHDA and CDR2 SQIVND (reference sequence). The chain's CDR3 is CASSVDHVERGQPQHF. The CDR3 DNA follows: TGTGCCAGTAGTGTAGATCACGTGGAACGGGGTCAGCCCCAGCATTTT.

The chain uses TRBV28 and TRBJ2-2; D is unclear. The CDR3 spans 14 residues. The ends were cut back, 4 bases at V and 4 bases at J, with 10 bases in the middle. Germline values: CDR1 MDHEN, CDR2 SYDVKM. CDR3 protein: CASSSTVTTGELFF. The CDR3 nucleotides are TGTGCCAGCAGTTCTACAGTGACCACCGGGGAGCTGTTTTTT. The full variable domain, rest sourced from reference TRBV28 and TRBJ2-2, is DVKVTQSSRYLVKRTGEKVFLECVQDMDHENMFWYRQDPGLGLRLIYFSYDVKMKEKGDIPEGYSVSREKKERFSLILESASTNQTSMYLCASSSTVTTGELFFGEGSRLTVL.

The chain couples TRBV5-4 to TRBJ2-1, with TRBD2 identical over 10 bases. Germline V gene data show CDR1 as SGHNT and CDR2 as YYREEE (reference sequence). With V trimmed by 0 bases and J by 10 bases, 7 bases remained unmatched. The CDR3 spans 15 residues. The CDR3 sequence: CASSLALAGGKEQFF. The CDR3 DNA follows: TGTGCCAGCAGCTTGGCCTTAGCGGGGGGAAAGGAGCAGTTCTTC.

V and J are TRBV2 and TRBJ2-1, with 13 bases lining up with TRBD2. This CDR3 has 14 residues. In germline, CDR1 is SNHLY, CDR2 FYNNEI. V lost 8 bases to trimming and J lost 6 bases; unmatched junction nucleotides: 4. The CDR3: CASGTSGATNEQFF. CDR3 DNA: TGTGCCAGCGGGACTAGCGGGGCTACCAATGAGCAGTTCTTC.

V is TRBV15 and J is TRBJ1-2, with 12 bases lining up with TRBD1. The V gene end was trimmed by 3 bases and the J gene end by 6 bases; junction bases not matched to a gene: 8. Germline CDR1 is LNHNV and CDR2 is YYDKDF (reference sequence). The CDR3 runs to 16 residues. The CDR3 coding sequence is TGTGCCACCAGCAGGACCCGGGACAGGGGGCCGCATGGCTACACCTTC. This codes for CATSRTRDRGPHGYTF.

This sequence joins TRBV6-4 and TRBJ2-3; the match to TRBD2 covers 12 bases. The CDR3 totals 15 residues. The junction had 3 bases not matched to a gene; V was cut back by 4 bases and J by 4 bases. The germline gives CDR1 MRHNA, CDR2 SNTAGT. CDR3 coding DNA: TGTGCCAGCAGTGCCACTAGCGGGGGGTCAGATACGCAGTATTTT. Its translation is CASSATSGGSDTQYF.

The chain joins TRBV20-1 to TRBJ1-1, with TRBD1 matching 10 bases. Germline CDR1 DFQATT, CDR2 SNEGSKA (reference sequence). The V gene end was trimmed by 5 bases and the J gene end by 3 bases; junction bases not matched to a gene: 6. The CDR3 spans 14 residues. CDR3 bases: TGCAGTGCTCCCGGGACAGGGGTCCACACTGAAGCTTTCTTT. Residues: CSAPGTGVHTEAFF.

In its sample, this clonotype was seen many times. The V gene is TRBV3-1, the J gene TRBJ1-2; 7 bases are a match to TRBD1. CDR1 is LGHDT and CDR2 is YNNKEL in the germline V gene (reference sequence). The length of the CDR3 is 15 residues. J was trimmed by 1 base and V by 4 bases; bases with no gene match: 6. The CDR3 sequence is CASSLGTAFNYGYTF. The DNA of the CDR3 is TGTGCCAGCAGCCTGGGGACAGCTTTTAACTATGGCTACACCTTC.

This clonotype has more than one count but fewer than ten. V usage is TRBV29-1 and J usage is TRBJ1-1; D remains ambiguous. This CDR3 is 14 amino acids long. Per the germline V gene, CDR1 is SQVTM and CDR2 is ANQGSEA. Trimming pared 0 bases from V and 10 bases from J, leaving 18 bases between. The CDR3 sequence is CSVEDHGNAPRAFF. The DNA for the CDR3 is TGCAGCGTTGAAGATCATGGCAATGCCCCTCGAGCTTTCTTT.

This clonotype was counted at least ten times. The genes are TRBV3-1 and TRBJ1-1; D gene unclear. CDR3 size: 13 residues. V lost 1 base to trimming and J lost 5 bases, with 8 bases between them. Germline V gene sequence: CDR1 LGHDT, CDR2 YNNKEL (reference sequence). CDR3 coding DNA: TGTGCCAGCAGCCAAGCAGTGAGGACTGAAGCTTTCTTT. Its protein product is CASSQAVRTEAFF.

For this clonotype: A much bigger clone sits one base away, suggesting this may be a read error. The chain combines TRBV7-2 with TRBJ2-1; TRBD2 matches at 8 bases. The CDR3 runs 16 residues. After removal of 5 bases from V and 6 bases from J, the junction contained 12 bases not matched to a gene. Germline CDR1 reads SGHTA; CDR2 reads FQGNSA. CDR3 in amino acids: CASSPCPGTSANEQFF. CDR3 coding DNA: TGTGCCAGCAGCCCATGCCCCGGGACTAGTGCCAATGAGCAGTTCTTC. The whole variable domain, filled in from reference TRBV7-2 and TRBJ2-1, reads GAGVSQSPSNKVTEKGKDVELRCDPISGHTALYWYRQSLGQGLEFLIYFQGNSAPDKSGLPSDRFSAERTGGSVSTLTIQRTQQEDSAVYLCASSPCPGTSANEQFFGPGTRLTVL.

The gene calls are TRBV4-1 and TRBJ1-2, with TRBD1 identical over 7 bases. CDR1 is MGHRA, CDR2 YSYEKL, per germline. J lost 2 bases, V lost 4 bases, and 10 bases had no gene match. The CDR3 has 16 amino acids. CDR3 protein: CASSPGDSSANYGYTF. The CDR3, as DNA: TGCGCCAGCAGCCCAGGGGACAGTTCAGCGAACTATGGCTACACCTTC.

This clonotype occurred a few times. The genes are TRBV6-5 and TRBJ2-1, with 10 bases lining up with TRBD2. V lost 0 bases and J lost 10; bases outside the gene matches: 3. The CDR3 spans 14 residues. Germline CDR1 and CDR2: MNHEY and SVGAGI. The CDR3 nucleotides read TGTGCCAGCAGTTACTCGAGCGGGGGGGACGAGCAGTTCTTC. Translated, it gives CASSYSSGGDEQFF.

There are a few counts of this clonotype. This chain joins TRBV11-2 and TRBJ2-7, with TRBD1 matching over 7 bases. Germline trimming cut 6 bases from V and 2 bases from J; bases unmatched to any gene: 10. This CDR3 spans 15 amino acids. Germline V gene data show CDR1 as SGHAT and CDR2 as FQNNGV. The CDR3 DNA reads as TGTGCCAGCAGACCCGCGACAGGGCCTACCTACGAGCAGTACTTC. It codes for CASRPATGPTYEQYF.

The count of this clonotype is one. The J gene is TRBJ2-3, the V gene TRBV2; 11 bases match TRBD2. V shed 4 bases and J 3 bases; nucleotides not matched to a gene: 6. This CDR3 region has 16 residues. CDR1 is SNHLY and CDR2 is FYNNEI in the germline V gene. The CDR3 coding sequence is TGTGCCAGCAGTGGTAGCGGGGGGGCCGGGACAGATACGCAGTATTTT. This encodes CASSGSGGAGTDTQYF. Combining the CDR3 with reference TRBV2 and TRBJ2-3 gives the whole variable domain EPEVTQTPSHQVTQMGQEVILRCVPISNHLYFYWYRQILGQKVEFLVSFYNNEISEKSEIFDDQFSVERPDGSNFTLKIRSTKLEDSAMYFCASSGSGGAGTDTQYFGPGTRLTVL.

At least ten counts were recorded for this clonotype. This sequence joins TRBV28 and TRBJ1-5; tentatively, D is TRBD1 (5 bases). Germline V lookup: CDR1 MDHEN, CDR2 SYDVKM. The V gene lost 6 bases and the J gene lost 2 bases, with 11 bases spanning the gap. The CDR3 runs to 14 residues. The CDR3 DNA sequence: TGTGCCAGCAGAAATGGGGGAGGCAATCAGCCCCAGCATTTT. This sequence encodes CASRNGGGNQPQHF.